This T cell receptor (beta chain) is drawn from a study of cytomegalovirus exposure and HLA in healthy donors. Study-wide points: The majority of TCR sequences were rare, yet some public TCRs appeared in many donors. A list of roughly 180 TCR beta chains associated with cytomegalovirus was given.

Sequenced by immunoSEQ multiplex PCR; TCRdb stores in-frame clones only, minus some. Here the sample spans about 130,000 clones, about 90% being singletons. V was clipped by 0 bases and J by 5 bases; unmatched bases: 4. CDR1 and CDR2 from the germline V gene are SGHTS and YDEGEE. This CDR3 is built from 14 residues. A note on this clone: The target antigen is unknown.

Donors came from a validation cohort of about 110 subjects, distinct from the first 666-subject cohort. The V call is TRBV5-8, the J call TRBJ2-7, with TRBD1 identical over 8 bases. The sequenced material came from PBMCs. This clonotype originated in a woman aged 30 to 39 in good health and CMV-seropositive. CDR3 nucleotide sequence: TGTGCCAGCAGCTTGGGGACAGGGAACAACGAGCAGTACTTC. This codes for CASSLGTGNNEQYF.